These 19 T cell receptor beta chains originate from one sample sequenced in a study of blood T cells in healthy people across ages. A J-beta primer mix and a sample-barcoded 5' primer were used in a second PCR of roughly 6 to 11 cycles. TCRdb re-analysed the 5' RACE reads in MiXCR, keeping a single row per CDR3 protein. Among 590,000 or so distinct CDR3 sequences listed, under 30% were seen once. Input material: blood. The receptors derive from an elderly woman in good health.

This clonotype has at least ten counts. This chain joins TRBV27 and TRBJ2-7, with TRBD1 identical over 8 bases. There are 19 residues in the CDR3. After removal of 5 bases from V and 1 base from J, the junction contained 19 bases not matched to a gene. Looked up from germline, CDR1 is MNHEY and CDR2 is SMNVEV (reference sequence). The CDR3 DNA follows: TGTGCCAGCAGTCCCACATCACCCGGGACAGGAGCAATTTCCTACGAGCAGTACTTC. It encodes CASSPTSPGTGAISYEQYF.

The chain carries TRBV5-1 and TRBJ2-5, with TRBD2 matching 11 bases. The trim removed 2 bases at V and 0 bases at J, leaving 15 bases unmatched. This CDR3 contains 20 residues. Germline CDR1 reads SGHRS; CDR2 reads YFSETQ. The CDR3 reads CASSLSISSGGYVDQETQYF. The DNA for the CDR3 is TGCGCCAGCAGCTTAAGTATTTCTAGCGGGGGGTACGTAGACCAAGAGACCCAGTACTTC.

This clonotype was picked up many times. The V call is TRBV7-2, the J call TRBJ2-1; 8 bases line up with TRBD1. This CDR3 region has 15 residues. The V and J ends lost 5 bases and 1 base, in that order; junction bases with no gene match: 4. Germline V gene sequence: CDR1 SGHTA, CDR2 FQGNSA. The CDR3 DNA reads TGTGCCAGCAGCCCACGGACAGGGTCCTACAATGAGCAGTTCTTC. It encodes CASSPRTGSYNEQFF.

This clonotype appeared many times. The rearrangement joins TRBV4-3 to TRBJ2-4; D remains unclear. Trimming shortened V by 1 base and J by 6 bases, and 7 bases separated the two germline ends. The CDR3 is 13 residues long. Germline CDR1 reads LGHNA; CDR2 reads YSLEER. CDR3 residues: CASSQGVRNIQYF. The CDR3 bases are TGCGCCAGCAGCCAAGGGGTCCGAAACATTCAGTACTTC.

This clonotype was detected many times. The V gene is TRBV7-3, the J gene TRBJ2-7; 9 nucleotides match TRBD2. In germline, CDR1 is SGHTA, CDR2 FQGTGA. The CDR3 loop spans 15 amino acids. V lost 1 base and J lost 3; bases outside the gene matches: 4. The CDR3 protein is CASSLIAGDLYEQYF. In DNA, the CDR3 is TGTGCCAGCAGCTTAATAGCGGGGGACCTCTACGAGCAGTACTTC.

This clonotype occurred many times. This rearrangement joins TRBV14 to TRBJ2-3; 14 bases are a match to TRBD2. Trimming took 0 bases from V and 0 from J; bases not matched to a gene: 5. Germline-derived CDR1 and CDR2 are SGHDN and FVKESK. CDR3 length equals 19 residues. Here the CDR3 reads CASSQDRLAGGRSTDTQYF. As DNA, the CDR3 is TGTGCCAGCAGCCAAGACCGACTAGCGGGGGGGCGGAGCACAGATACGCAGTATTTT.

The V and J genes are TRBV20-1 and TRBJ1-1, with 8 bases aligning to TRBD1. CDR1 and CDR2 (germline): DFQATT, SNEGSKA (reference sequence). This CDR3 has 15 amino acids. The V and J ends lost 3 bases and 0 bases, in that order; junction bases with no gene match: 6. The CDR3 sequence is CSARVQGALNTEAFF. In nucleotides, the CDR3 is TGCAGTGCTAGGGTCCAGGGGGCGCTGAACACTGAAGCTTTCTTT.

The table lists this clonotype with many counts. V usage is TRBV5-1 and J usage is TRBJ2-3; maybe TRBD2 (6 bases). This CDR3 spans 16 amino acids. CDR1 and CDR2 (germline): SGHRS, YFSETQ. V lost 0 bases and J lost 0, with 11 bases in between. CDR3 sequence reads: CASSLGFAGSTDTQYF. The DNA for the CDR3 is TGCGCCAGCAGCTTGGGCTTTGCGGGGAGCACAGATACGCAGTATTTT.

This rearrangement joins TRBV6-4 to TRBJ1-6; TRBD1 agrees at 10 bases. Germline V lookup: CDR1 MRHNA, CDR2 SNTAGT. Trimming at V came to 0 bases and at J to 8 bases, leaving 1 base not matched to a gene. The CDR3 is made up of 15 amino acids. CDR3 sequence (DNA): TGTGCCAGCAGTGACTCCGGGACAGGGGATTCACCCCTCCACTTT. It yields the protein CASSDSGTGDSPLHF.

The J gene is TRBJ1-1, the V gene TRBV19; D gene unclear. With 3 bases removed from V and 4 bases from J, the gap between germline ends came to 12 bases. Germline CDR1 is LNHDA and CDR2 is SQIVND (reference sequence). The CDR3 totals 14 residues. CDR3: CASSMTGFSTEAFF. The CDR3 DNA follows: TGTGCCAGTAGTATGACGGGGTTTAGCACTGAAGCTTTCTTT.

This clonotype was detected a few times. The rearrangement joins TRBV30 to TRBJ1-2; the D is unclear. Trimming removed 2 bases at V and 2 bases at J, with 12 bases between. CDR3 length: 14 residues. From germline, CDR1 is GTSNPN and CDR2 SVGIG (reference sequence). The CDR3 region has the DNA TGTGCCTGGAGTTCCGGACTTCCCAACTATGGCTACACCTTC. It specifies CAWSSGLPNYGYTF.

In its sample, this clonotype was seen a few times. The rearrangement uses TRBV28 and TRBJ1-2; D unresolved. V lost 6 bases and J lost 2, with 10 bases in between. Germline lookup yields CDR1 MDHEN and CDR2 SYDVKM. The CDR3 spans 13 residues. The CDR3 reads CASRPKRNYGYTF. CDR3 bases: TGTGCCAGCAGGCCGAAAAGAAACTATGGCTACACCTTC.

Concerning this clonotype: Because it lacks the conserved phenylalanine or tryptophan at the end, this CDR3 is likely a read error. This chain connects TRBV6-4 to TRBJ1-6; no definite D call. Germline V gene lookup returns CDR1 MRHNA and CDR2 SNTAGT. The CDR3 totals 15 residues. The V end was cut by 5 bases, the J end by 0 bases, with 8 bases between. The CDR3 DNA sequence: TGTGCCAGCAGTTCGGAAAGCTCCTATAATTCACCCCTCCACTTG. Protein sequence: CASSSESSYNSPLHL.

The chain has TRBV12-3 or TRBV12-4 and TRBJ1-1; D call uncertain. The CDR3 is 11 residues long. V was clipped by 2 bases and J by 7 bases, with 5 bases between them. The CDR3 sequence is CASSLQVEAFF. CDR3 bases: TGTGCCAGCAGTTTACAAGTTGAAGCTTTCTTT.

This clonotype was counted ten times or more. The chain carries TRBV5-1 and TRBJ1-2; possibly TRBD1 for D (5 bases). CDR3 size: 16 residues. Germline values: CDR1 SGHRS, CDR2 YFSETQ. V lost 0 bases and J 5 bases, leaving 17 bases between the germline ends. The CDR3 DNA sequence: TGCGCCAGCAGCTTGGGGGGCGAGGGTTTTGGTTATGGCTACACCTTC. This sequence encodes CASSLGGEGFGYGYTF.

This clonotype was observed many times. This chain links TRBV5-6 with TRBJ1-5; D perhaps matches TRBD1 (5 bases). The CDR3 extends over 15 amino acids. Germline CDR1 reads SGHDT; CDR2 reads YYEEEE. V was cut by 0 bases and J by 0 bases, with 7 bases left in between. The CDR3 here is CASSLDGASNQPQHF. CDR3 DNA: TGTGCCAGCAGCTTGGACGGGGCTAGCAATCAGCCCCAGCATTTT.

At least ten counts were recorded for this clonotype. Here the CDR3 DNA reads TGTGCCAGCAGCCGCAGGAATCCAAACATTCAGTACTTC. It encodes CASSRRNPNIQYF. The chain combines TRBV3-1 with TRBJ2-4; D is unclear. The V gene's germline CDR1 is LGHDT and CDR2 YNNKEL (reference sequence). CDR3 length: 13 residues. V lost 4 bases and J 6 bases, leaving 10 bases between the germline ends.

Ten or more counts support this clonotype. The chain uses TRBV6-5 and TRBJ2-7, with D maybe TRBD1 (5 bases). Germline V gene lookup returns CDR1 MNHEY and CDR2 SVGAGI. V gave up 4 bases and J gave up 0 bases, with 13 bases separating them. The CDR3 consists of 15 residues. In DNA form, the CDR3 reads TGTGCCAGCAGTTCCACAGGAACCTCCTCCTACGAGCAGTACTTC. Translated: CASSSTGTSSYEQYF.

V and J are TRBV7-2 and TRBJ2-3, with D hard to call. Trimming cost V 0 bases and J 3 bases, with 10 bases left between them. Germline lookup yields CDR1 SGHTA and CDR2 FQGNSA. The CDR3 is made up of 15 amino acids. CDR3: CASSLALPATDTQYF. The CDR3 region has the DNA TGTGCCAGCAGCTTAGCCCTCCCAGCTACAGATACGCAGTATTTT.